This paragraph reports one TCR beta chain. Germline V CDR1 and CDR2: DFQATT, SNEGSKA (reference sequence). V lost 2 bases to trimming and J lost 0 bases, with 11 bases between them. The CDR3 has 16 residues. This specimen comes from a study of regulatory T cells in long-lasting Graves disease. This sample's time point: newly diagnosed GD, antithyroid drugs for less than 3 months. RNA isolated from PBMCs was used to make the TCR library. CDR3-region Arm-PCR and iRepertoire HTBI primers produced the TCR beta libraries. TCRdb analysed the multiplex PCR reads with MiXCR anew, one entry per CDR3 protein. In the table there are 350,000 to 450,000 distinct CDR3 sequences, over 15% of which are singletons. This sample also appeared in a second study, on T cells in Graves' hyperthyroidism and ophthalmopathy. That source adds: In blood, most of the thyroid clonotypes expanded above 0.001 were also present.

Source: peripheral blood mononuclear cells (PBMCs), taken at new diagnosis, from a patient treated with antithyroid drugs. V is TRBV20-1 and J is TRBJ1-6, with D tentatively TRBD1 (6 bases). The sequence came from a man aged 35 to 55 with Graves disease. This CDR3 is CSARPGQSSYNSPLHF. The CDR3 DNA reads TGCAGTGCTAGACCGGGACAAAGCTCCTATAATTCACCCCTCCACTTT.